This entry is about one T cell receptor beta chain. In the original analysis: Amplification of reference gene primers was used by the study to estimate nucleated cell counts. Produced via immunoSEQ multiplex PCR; TCRdb's table is partial and in-frame only. V and J calls and clone size are copied from that table; D and trimming were computed from the DNA. The sample records a few hundred thousand clones, around 90% being singletons. Deletions cut 2 bases from V and 3 bases from J, with 15 bases between. Germline V gene lookup returns CDR1 SGHNT and CDR2 YYREEE (reference sequence). The length of the CDR3 is 15 residues. The sample belongs to a study of blood T cell repertoires in COVID-19. The wider study: Whether acute or convalescent, the COVID-19 samples came from the United States, Italy and Spain. Sources were T cells, B-cell-depleted T cells, or PBMCs; the material itself was cDNA or gDNA.

The TCR comes from a woman between 35 and 50 years old who had recovered from COVID-19. Input material: peripheral blood. This chain uses TRBV5-4 with TRBJ2-7; weak D call: TRBD1 (5 bases). Here the CDR3 DNA reads TGTGCCAGCAGCTTCCGTGGACAAAGACTCTACGAGCAGTACTTC. This gives the protein CASSFRGQRLYEQYF. Full variable domain (outside the CDR3, taken from reference TRBV5-4 and TRBJ2-7): ETGVTQSPTHLIKTRGQQVTLRCSSQSGHNTVSWYQQALGQGPQFIFQYYREEENGRGNFPPRFSGLQFPNYSSELNVNALELDDSALYLCASSFRGQRLYEQYFGPGTRLTVT.